Sequencing of this TCR beta chain was carried out in a study of CD8 T cells in Susac syndrome. Study at large: Each patient with Susac syndrome, at the time of blood draw, was therapy-naive, on corticosteroids, or on intravenous immunoglobulin alone. Points from the study as a whole: The study recognized that its TCR sequencing and HLA analysis covered a relatively small number of individuals. Clonal expansion was not seen in any Susac syndrome CD4+ T cell repertoire.

Germline-derived CDR1 and CDR2 are LGHNA and YSLEER. V was cut by 0 bases and J by 6 bases, with 8 bases left in between. This CDR3 spans 13 amino acids. Blood CD8+ and CD4+ T cells underwent high-throughput TCR beta sequencing. The authors reverse transcribed roughly 0.5 to 1 ug RNA with random hexamers. TCRdb independently ran MiXCR on the immunoSEQ multiplex PCR reads; one entry per CDR3 protein. This repertoire shows just over 150,000 distinct CDR3 sequences, 90% to 95% found once; its top ten account for 0.15% to 0.2%. To note about this clonotype: No antigen is known for it.

Material for sequencing was CD4+ T cells from PBMCs. The gene calls are TRBV4-3 and TRBJ1-2, with D possibly being TRBD1 (6 bases). This TCR was recovered from a human donor with Susac syndrome. CDR3 nucleotides: TGCGCCAGCAGCCAAGAGAGGGGGAATGGCTACACCTTC. It translates to CASSQERGNGYTF.